The clone carrying this T cell receptor beta chain appeared a single time. An end of the junction differs from the germline gene, which may be a read error. Under the authors' procedure: Cell counts per sample came from amplifying reference gene primers. Some clones are missing from TCRdb's copy, which holds only in-frame ones; the method was immunoSEQ multiplex PCR. V and J calls and clone size are those listed in that table; D and trimming were worked out from the DNA. The sample shows 150,000 to 200,000 clones, over 60% of them seen only once. The data were taken from a study of blood T cell repertoires in COVID-19. As for the study in general: Collection of acute and convalescent COVID-19 samples took place in the United States, Italy and Spain. Nucleic acid was either cDNA or gDNA, and it came from T cells, B-cell-depleted T cells, or PBMCs.

The CDR3 is made up of 11 amino acids. Germline lookup yields CDR1 LNHDA and CDR2 SQIVND (reference sequence). The clonotype comes from a woman in her seventies with acute or convalescent COVID-19. The chain uses TRBV19 and TRBJ2-1, with 8 nucleotides matching TRBD1. Sequencing was done on a sample of peripheral blood. The CDR3 sequence: CASSNGQGILF. The CDR3, as DNA: TGTGCCAGTAGTAACGGACAGGGTATCCTCTTC. Full variable domain (remainder filled in from reference TRBV19 and TRBJ2-1): DGGITQSPKYLFRKEGQNVTLSCEQNLNHDAMYWYRQDPGQGLRLIYYSQIVNDFQKGDIAEGYSVSREKKESFPLTVTSAQKNPTAFYLCASSNGQGILFGPGTRLTVL.